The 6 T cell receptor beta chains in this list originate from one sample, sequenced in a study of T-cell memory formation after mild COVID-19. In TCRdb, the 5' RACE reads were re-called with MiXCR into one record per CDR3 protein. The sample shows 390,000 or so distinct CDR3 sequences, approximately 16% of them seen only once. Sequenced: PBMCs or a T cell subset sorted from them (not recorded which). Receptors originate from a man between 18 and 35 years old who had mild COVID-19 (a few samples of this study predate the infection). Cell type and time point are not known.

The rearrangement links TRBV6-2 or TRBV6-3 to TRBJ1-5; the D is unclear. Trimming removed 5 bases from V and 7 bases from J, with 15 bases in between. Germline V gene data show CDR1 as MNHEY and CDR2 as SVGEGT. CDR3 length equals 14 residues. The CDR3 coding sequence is TGTGCCAGCAGTACCCTTCGGGTAAGACAGCCCCAGCATTTT. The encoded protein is CASSTLRVRQPQHF.

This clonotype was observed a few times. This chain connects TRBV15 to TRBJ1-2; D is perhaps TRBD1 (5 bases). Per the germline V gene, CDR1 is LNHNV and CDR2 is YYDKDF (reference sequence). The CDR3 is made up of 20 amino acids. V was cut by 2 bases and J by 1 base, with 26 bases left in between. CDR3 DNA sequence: TGTGCCACCAGCAGATCCTTAATCCAGGGAGAGGGTAGCGTTAACTATGGCTACACCTTC. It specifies CATSRSLIQGEGSVNYGYTF.

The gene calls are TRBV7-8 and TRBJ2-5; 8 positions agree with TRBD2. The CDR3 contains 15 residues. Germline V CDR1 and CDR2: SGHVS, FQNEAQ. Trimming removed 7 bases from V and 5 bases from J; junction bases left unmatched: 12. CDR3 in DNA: TGTGCCAGCACCCACTGGGCGGGGGGCCGGGAGACCCAGTACTTC. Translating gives CASTHWAGGRETQYF.

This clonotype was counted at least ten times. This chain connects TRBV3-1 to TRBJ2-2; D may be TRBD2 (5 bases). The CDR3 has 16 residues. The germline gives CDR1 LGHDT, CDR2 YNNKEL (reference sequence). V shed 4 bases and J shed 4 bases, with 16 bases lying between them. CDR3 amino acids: CASSRSRGGGTGELFF. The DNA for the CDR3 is TGTGCCAGCAGCCGATCGCGAGGAGGTGGCACCGGGGAGCTGTTTTTT.

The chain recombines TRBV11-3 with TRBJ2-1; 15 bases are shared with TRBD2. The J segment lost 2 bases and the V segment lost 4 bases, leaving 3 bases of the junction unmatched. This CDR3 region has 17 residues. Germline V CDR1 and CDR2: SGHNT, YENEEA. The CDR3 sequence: CASSYGLAGGPYNEQFF. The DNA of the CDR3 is TGTGCCAGCAGCTACGGACTAGCGGGGGGGCCCTACAATGAGCAGTTCTTC. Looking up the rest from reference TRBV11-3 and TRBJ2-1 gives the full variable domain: EAGVVQSPRYKIIEKKQPVAFWCNPISGHNTLYWYLQNLGQGPELLIRYENEEAVDDSQLPKDRFSAERLKGVDSTLKIQPAELGDSAVYLCASSYGLAGGPYNEQFFGPGTRLTVL.

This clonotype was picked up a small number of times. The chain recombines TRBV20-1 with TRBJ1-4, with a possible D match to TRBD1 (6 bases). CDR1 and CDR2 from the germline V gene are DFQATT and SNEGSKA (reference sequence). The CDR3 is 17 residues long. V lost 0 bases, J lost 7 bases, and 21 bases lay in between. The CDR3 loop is CSARDPVAGVEGEKLFF. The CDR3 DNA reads TGCAGTGCTAGAGACCCAGTAGCAGGGGTAGAGGGTGAAAAACTGTTTTTT.